Sequencing of this TCR beta chain was carried out in a study of cytomegalovirus exposure and HLA in healthy donors. Study context: Later analysis reported that the 110 or so validation repertoires shared the platform of the 500 to 850 first-cohort repertoires. Study conclusions and caveats: Confirmation was obtained in vitro that three CMV-associated chains are specific for CMV antigens. Researchers catalogued some 160 TCR beta chains as cytomegalovirus-associated.

This clone was picked up one time. Its antigen is unknown. The assay was immunoSEQ multiplex PCR, and TCRdb's table has in-frame clones only and misses some. The sample includes 200,000 or so clones, around 90% seen only once; the top ten take roughly 3%. The V gene lost 4 bases and the J gene lost 5 bases, with 21 bases spanning the gap. Per the germline V gene, CDR1 is MNHEY and CDR2 is SMNVEV (reference sequence). The CDR3 sequence is 16 residues long. The donors were members of the validation cohort comprising over 90 subjects, separate from the roughly 640-subject first cohort. The sequence came from a woman younger than 30 in good health and CMV-seronegative. The sequenced material came from PBMCs. V usage is TRBV27 and J usage is TRBJ2-7; D may be TRBD1 (5 bases). The chain's CDR3 is CASSSLLRQRGNEQYF. CDR3 nucleotide sequence: TGTGCCAGCAGTTCCCTCTTGCGCCAAAGGGGCAACGAGCAGTACTTC.